The 29 T cell receptor beta chains below were found in one sample sequenced in a study of blood T cell repertoires in COVID-19. Measured with immunoSEQ multiplex PCR; TCRdb has only the in-frame clones, and not every one. The table has about 230,000 clones, more than 65% seen once. Sequencing was performed on peripheral blood. The receptor set was obtained from a woman at least 80 years old with acute or convalescent COVID-19.

This clone was recorded once. This sequence joins TRBV7-2 and TRBJ1-4, with no clear D. Germline V gene lookup returns CDR1 SGHTA and CDR2 FQGNSA. V lost 4 bases and J 7 bases, leaving 10 bases between the germline ends. The CDR3 loop spans 13 amino acids. CDR3 sequence: CASSSRRGEKLFF. The CDR3 DNA follows: TGTGCCAGCAGCTCCCGGCGGGGTGAAAAACTGTTTTTT.

V usage is TRBV5-1 and J usage is TRBJ2-3; TRBD2 agrees at 10 bases. J was trimmed by 2 bases and V by 2 bases; bases with no gene match: 8. CDR1 is SGHRS and CDR2 is YFSETQ in the germline V gene. CDR3 length: 17 amino acids. CDR3 nucleotide sequence: TGCGCCAGCAGCTTATCGGCTAGCGGGGGCAACACAGATACGCAGTATTTT. Residues: CASSLSASGGNTDTQYF.

This clone has only one observation. One junction end does not reproduce the germline sequence, and a read error may be involved. The rearrangement uses TRBV5-5 and TRBJ1-3; a possible D gene is TRBD1 (6 bases). Germline CDR1 reads SGHKS; CDR2 reads YYEKEE (reference sequence). CDR3 length equals 16 residues. CDR3: CASSTTGWAVGNAIYF. The CDR3 DNA reads TGTGCCAGCAGCACCACAGGGTGGGCTGTTGGAAACGCCATATATTTT. Full variable domain (missing parts from reference TRBV5-5 and TRBJ1-3): DAGVTQSPTHLIKTRGQQVTLRCSPISGHKSVSWYQQVLGQGPQFIFQYYEKEERGRGNFPDRFSARQFPNYSSELNVNALLLGDSALYLCASSTTGWAVGNAIYFGEGSWLTVV.

This rearrangement joins TRBV6-5 to TRBJ2-7; D is perhaps TRBD1 (5 bases). The CDR3 has 13 residues. V was cut by 1 base and J by 4 bases, with 8 bases left in between. The germline gives CDR1 MNHEY, CDR2 SVGAGI. CDR3 bases: TGTGCCAGCAGTTACTTGGGGCGATACGAGCAGTACTTC. Translated: CASSYLGRYEQYF.

The chain couples TRBV5-1 to TRBJ2-7; D perhaps matches TRBD1 (6 bases). The germline V gene has CDR1 SGHRS and CDR2 YFSETQ. The length of the CDR3 is 15 residues. Trimming stripped 0 bases from V and 4 bases from J, with 14 bases between. CDR3 sequence reads: CASSLESDRRYEQYF. The CDR3 DNA reads TGCGCCAGCAGCTTGGAATCAGACAGGAGATACGAGCAGTACTTC.

This clone showed up just once. The chain is built from TRBV9 and TRBJ2-4, with 8 bases lining up with TRBD2. V shed 3 bases and J 2 bases; nucleotides not matched to a gene: 1. Germline V gene sequence: CDR1 SGDLS, CDR2 YYNGEE. There are 14 residues in the CDR3. CDR3 sequence reads: CASSAGGPKNIQYF. The DNA of the CDR3 is TGTGCCAGCAGCGCGGGGGGGCCCAAAAACATTCAGTACTTC. The entire variable domain, with the rest obtained from reference TRBV9 and TRBJ2-4, is as follows: DSGVTQTPKHLITATGQRVTLRCSPRSGDLSVYWYQQSLDQGLQFLIQYYNGEERAKGNILERFSAQQFPDLHSELNLSSLELGDSALYFCASSAGGPKNIQYFGAGTRLSVL.

V is TRBV6-1 and J is TRBJ2-1; possible D gene TRBD2, 6 bases. V dropped 2 bases and J dropped 5 bases, with 16 bases sitting between them. CDR3 length: 16 amino acids. The germline gives CDR1 MNHNS, CDR2 SASEGT. CDR3 sequence (DNA): TGTGCCAGCAGTGAAACCTGGAGGGATGGCAACAATGAGCAGTTCTTC. Translation: CASSETWRDGNNEQFF.

The J gene is TRBJ1-2, the V gene TRBV12-3 or TRBV12-4; TRBD1 agrees at 7 bases. V lost 2 bases, J lost 8 bases, and 2 bases stayed unmatched. The CDR3 covers 12 residues. Here the CDR3 DNA reads TGTGCCAGCAGTTTACACAGGGGAGGCTACACCTTC. It is translated as CASSLHRGGYTF.

The J gene is TRBJ2-2, the V gene TRBV28, with D possibly TRBD1 on 6 matching bases. The V gene lost 6 bases and the J gene lost 4 bases, with 6 bases spanning the gap. This CDR3 spans 12 amino acids. Looked up from germline, CDR1 is MDHEN and CDR2 is SYDVKM. In DNA, the CDR3 is TGTGCCAGCAGACAGGGCACCGGGGAGCTGTTTTTT. Amino acids: CASRQGTGELFF. Variable domain in full (rest from reference TRBV28 and TRBJ2-2): DVKVTQSSRYLVKRTGEKVFLECVQDMDHENMFWYRQDPGLGLRLIYFSYDVKMKEKGDIPEGYSVSREKKERFSLILESASTNQTSMYLCASRQGTGELFFGEGSRLTVL.

This chain uses TRBV27 with TRBJ1-2; TRBD1 is a possible D gene (5 bases). Trimming stripped 3 bases from V and 2 bases from J, with 10 bases between. The CDR3 covers 14 residues. Germline V CDR1 and CDR2: MNHEY, SMNVEV (reference sequence). The CDR3 coding sequence is TGTGCCAGCAGTTTTTCGCAGGGAAACTATGGCTACACCTTC. It is translated as CASSFSQGNYGYTF.

The chain recombines TRBV5-1 with TRBJ2-7; D not certain. Germline-derived CDR1 and CDR2 are SGHRS and YFSETQ. This CDR3 is built from 13 residues. The V end lost 1 base, the J end lost 3 bases, and 8 bases lay between the germline ends. CDR3 bases: TGCGCCAGCAGCTTGTCCACCTACTACGAGCAGTACTTC. This encodes CASSLSTYYEQYF.

This clone was seen only once. CDR3 sequence reads: CASSFGGNSPLHF. The CDR3 DNA reads TGCGCCAGCAGCTTCGGAGGCAATTCACCCCTCCACTTT. The genes are TRBV5-1 and TRBJ1-6; D remains ambiguous. Germline CDR1 and CDR2: SGHRS and YFSETQ. This CDR3 region has 13 residues. Trimming left V 2 bases short and J 7 bases short, with 7 bases between.

As regards this clone: This sample also contains other DNA sequences that code for the same CDR3. The gene calls are TRBV2 and TRBJ1-5, with D possibly being TRBD1 (5 bases). V lost 6 bases, J lost 2 bases, and 8 bases lay in between. This CDR3 is 13 amino acids long. Germline V gene lookup returns CDR1 SNHLY and CDR2 FYNNEI. The CDR3, as DNA: TGTGCCAGCAGCCAGGGTGGCAATCAGCCCCAGCATTTT. Translating gives CASSQGGNQPQHF.

The genes are TRBV5-6 and TRBJ2-7, with 12 bases fitting TRBD1. The CDR3 totals 18 residues. V dropped 1 base and J dropped 3; count of bases not matched to a gene: 11. Germline V gene lookup returns CDR1 SGHDT and CDR2 YYEEEE. The CDR3 nucleotides are TGTGCCAGCAGCTTGCGGAGGTTCGGGACAGGGGGCAACTACGAGCAGTACTTC. It specifies CASSLRRFGTGGNYEQYF.

A few counts support this clone. CDR3 amino acids: CASSRDRGIPNYGYTF. The CDR3 nucleotides read TGTGCCAGCAGCCGGGACAGGGGAATCCCTAACTATGGCTACACCTTC. The chain is built from TRBV6-4 and TRBJ1-2; 10 bases line up with TRBD1. The CDR3 length is 16 residues. Germline lookup yields CDR1 MRHNA and CDR2 SNTAGT. After removal of 6 bases from V and 0 bases from J, the junction contained 7 bases not matched to a gene.

V usage is TRBV1 and J usage is TRBJ2-7; the D call in the table, TRBD2, was not verified against the DNA. TRBV1 is a recognized pseudogene. The CDR3 runs to 13 residues. The CDR3 nucleotides read TGCACCAGCCCCGAGGGGGGGGGCCACGAGCAGTACTTC. Translated: CTSPEGGGHEQYF.

This clone was seen repeatedly, ten times or more. The rearrangement uses TRBV5-5 and TRBJ1-3, with a tentative D call TRBD1 (6 bases). Germline V gives CDR1 SGHKS, CDR2 YYEKEE (reference sequence). The CDR3 loop spans 17 amino acids. The V gene lost 0 bases and the J gene lost 10 bases, with 23 bases spanning the gap. The CDR3 loop reads CASSLASGADLLGTIYF. The CDR3 DNA follows: TGTGCCAGCAGCTTGGCTTCAGGGGCCGATCTCTTGGGGACCATATATTTT.

CDR3 amino acids: CASSQAHGLASNEQFF. The DNA for the CDR3 is TGTGCCAGCAGCCAAGCCCATGGACTAGCGAGTAATGAGCAGTTCTTC. The rearrangement uses TRBV14 and TRBJ2-1, with 9 bases that match TRBD2. Germline loops: CDR1 SGHDN, CDR2 FVKESK. The CDR3 runs to 16 residues. The V and J ends lost 1 base and 7 bases, in that order; junction bases with no gene match: 8.

The V and J genes are TRBV11-2 and TRBJ1-6, with a possible D match to TRBD1 (5 bases). V lost 5 bases and J 7 bases, leaving 18 bases between the germline ends. This CDR3 contains 16 residues. The germline gives CDR1 SGHAT, CDR2 FQNNGV. The DNA of the CDR3 is TGTGCCAGCAGCGTAGGCGGCGGGGGGTCCAATTCACCCCTCCACTTT. Protein: CASSVGGGGSNSPLHF.

The chain carries TRBV21-1 and TRBJ1-1; the DNA was not compared with TRBD1, the D call given in the table. TRBV21-1 is marked as a pseudogene. The CDR3 has 15 residues. Here the CDR3 DNA reads TGTGCCAGCAGCAAAGTTGGAACAGGGGGCACTGGAGCTTTCTTT. Residues: CASSKVGTGGTGAFF.

CDR3 loop: CASSRDRGGGYNSPLHF. CDR3 DNA: TGTGCCAGCTCACGAGATCGGGGAGGAGGTTATAATTCACCCCTCCACTTT. V usage is TRBV18 and J usage is TRBJ1-6; D gene uncertain. Germline V gene sequence: CDR1 KGHSH, CDR2 LQKENI. The ends were cut back, 4 bases at V and 4 bases at J, with 17 bases in the middle. There are 17 residues in the CDR3. Filled out from reference TRBV18 and TRBJ1-6, the complete variable domain reads NAGVMQNPRHLVRRRGQEARLRCSPMKGHSHVYWYRQLPEEGLKFMVYLQKENIIDESGMPKERFSAEFPKEGPSILRIQQVVRGDSAAYFCASSRDRGGGYNSPLHFGNGTRLTVT.

This clone was detected a few times. CDR3 region: CASSFLSEGEQYF. In nucleotides, the CDR3 is TGCGCCAGCAGCTTCCTCTCGGAGGGCGAGCAGTACTTC. The chain has TRBV5-1 and TRBJ2-7; the D gene is possibly TRBD2 (6 bases). The CDR3 has 13 amino acids. The germline V gene has CDR1 SGHRS and CDR2 YFSETQ. Trimming took off 2 bases at V and 6 bases at J, with 12 bases between the two ends.

The chain carries TRBV6-1 and TRBJ1-5; the D is unclear. V shed 1 base and J shed 3 bases, with 10 bases lying between them. Germline CDR1 and CDR2: MNHNS and SASEGT. This CDR3 has 15 amino acids. CDR3 protein: CASSEVGQTNQPQHF. CDR3 in DNA: TGTGCCAGCAGTGAAGTTGGCCAAACCAATCAGCCCCAGCATTTT.

The CDR3 sequence is CASSQQAYEQYF. The DNA of the CDR3 is TGTGCCAGCAGCCAACAGGCATACGAGCAGTACTTC. The chain recombines TRBV3-1 (or the pseudogene TRBV3-2) with TRBJ2-7; D is uncertain. Per germline, CDR1 LGHDT and CDR2 YNNKEL (reference sequence). V gave up 2 bases and J gave up 4 bases, with 6 bases separating them. CDR3 length: 12 amino acids.

J is TRBJ1-3 and V is TRBV6-5; 10 positions match TRBD1. Losses at the gene ends were 5 bases for V and 0 bases for J; bases not matched to a gene: 1. Germline assignment: CDR1 MNHEY and CDR2 SVGAGI. The CDR3 has 15 amino acids. Written as DNA, the CDR3 is TGTGCCAGCAGTCGGACAGGGGGCTCTGGAAACACCATATATTTT. Its protein is CASSRTGGSGNTIYF.

V gene TRBV7-7 combines with J gene TRBJ2-3; D perhaps matches TRBD2 (6 bases). CDR1 SSHAT and CDR2 FNYEAQ come from the germline V gene (reference sequence). V lost 4 bases, J lost 0 bases, and 14 bases lay in between. This CDR3 has 16 amino acids. In DNA form, the CDR3 reads TGTGCCAGCAGCTCCAGCCCGGGACTTAGCACAGATACGCAGTATTTT. It specifies CASSSSPGLSTDTQYF. The entire variable domain, with the rest obtained from reference TRBV7-7 and TRBJ2-3, is as follows: GAGVSQSPRYKVTKRGQDVTLRCDPISSHATLYWYQQALGQGPEFLTYFNYEAQPDKSGLPSDRFSAERPEGSISTLTIQRTEQRDSAMYRCASSSSPGLSTDTQYFGPGTRLTVL.

This chain uses TRBV7-9 with TRBJ2-5; D gene unclear. Germline V gene data show CDR1 as SEHNR and CDR2 as FQNEAQ (reference sequence). This CDR3 has 12 residues. Trimming left V 5 bases short and J 8 bases short, with 12 bases between. The CDR3 DNA sequence: TGTGCCAGCAGCGCTTCTACCCGAACCCAGTACTTC. It encodes CASSASTRTQYF. The variable domain in full, completed from reference TRBV7-9 and TRBJ2-5, reads DTGVSQNPRHKITKRGQNVTFRCDPISEHNRLYWYRQTLGQGPEFLTYFQNEAQLEKSRLLSDRFSAERPKGSFSTLEIQRTEQGDSAMYLCASSASTRTQYFGPGTRLLVL.

Written as DNA, the CDR3 is TGTGCCAGCAGCTTAATCCCGACGGGGTCGAACACCGGGGAGCTGTTTTTT. Amino acids: CASSLIPTGSNTGELFF. V usage is TRBV7-2 and J usage is TRBJ2-2, with D perhaps matching TRBD2 (5 bases). Trimming took off 2 bases at V and 0 bases at J, with 13 bases between the two ends. There are 17 residues in the CDR3. Germline CDR1 and CDR2: SGHTA and FQGNSA.

The gene calls are TRBV30 and TRBJ1-2; D is ambiguous. CDR3 size: 13 residues. CDR1 and CDR2 from the germline V gene are GTSNPN and SVGIG (reference sequence). Between the trimmed V and J ends, which lost 2 bases and 6 bases, there was a span of 13 bases. This CDR3 is CAWSFRGGNGYTF. The CDR3 bases are TGTGCCTGGAGTTTCCGGGGAGGGAATGGCTACACCTTC.